This TCR beta chain was profiled in a study of blood T cell repertoires in COVID-19. Profiled with immunoSEQ multiplex PCR; TCRdb holds only in-frame clones, not every one. The table records 430,000 or so clones, 88% of them present only once. Assignment of participants to cohorts was predicated upon participant-reported clinical history. The CDR3 extends over 11 amino acids. Germline lookup yields CDR1 SGHRS and CDR2 YFSETQ. Trimming shortened V by 0 bases and J by 10 bases, and 7 bases separated the two germline ends. This sequence was found in a woman under 30 who had been exposed to COVID-19. Sequencing was done on a sample of PBMCs or T cells enriched from blood (not recorded which). The V and J genes are TRBV5-1 and TRBJ1-1; no firm D call. CDR3 in DNA: TGCGCCAGCAGCTTGGGCTACGGAGCTTTCTTT. Translated, it gives CASSLGYGAFF. Filled out from reference TRBV5-1 and TRBJ1-1, the complete variable domain reads KAGVTQTPRYLIKTRGQQVTLSCSPISGHRSVSWYQQTPGQGLQFLFEYFSETQRNKGNFPGRFSGRQFSNSRSEMNVSTLELGDSALYLCASSLGYGAFFGQGTRLTVV.